The clone carrying this T cell receptor beta chain was counted only a few times. Its specificity is not known. The length of the CDR3 is 15 residues. Germline-derived CDR1 and CDR2 are LGHDT and YNNKEL (reference sequence). V lost 0 bases to trimming and J lost 4 bases, with 12 bases between them. This sample stems from a study of identical twins. Study-wide results and caveats: While abundant cord blood beta clonotypes carried fewer insertions, memory repertoires showed no such pattern. Invariant MAIT and iNKT cells may have partly biased zero-insertion analyses.

Healthy Caucasians, and only they, were the donors. One entry per CDR3 protein, called by TCRdb with MiXCR from the 5' RACE reads. The data show 450,000 or so distinct CDR3 sequences, with more than 13% seen just once and 0.8% to 1% held by the top ten. The data also belong to a second study, concerning yellow fever vaccine responses in identical twins.

This TCR was sampled from a woman younger than 30 in good health. V is TRBV3-1 and J is TRBJ1-2, with D uncertain. Sequencing was performed on CD4+ T cells sorted from blood. The CDR3 is CASSQEPVLGYGYTF. CDR3 nucleotides: TGTGCCAGCAGCCAAGAACCAGTCTTGGGCTATGGCTACACCTTC.